This is a list of T cell receptor beta chains from one sample in a study of cytomegalovirus exposure and HLA in healthy donors. TCRdb keeps only in-frame clones here, not all; method: immunoSEQ multiplex PCR. The sample shows 160,000 or so clones, around 83% of them seen only once. The sequencing input was PBMCs. The receptors were sampled from a man aged 50 to 60 in good health and CMV-seropositive. CDR3s include the opening cysteine and the closing phenylalanine or tryptophan. D genes are given only for firm matches. Clone size is shown for a subset of rows, as once, few, many or a class of expanded clone.

DNA | CDR3 | V | size | J | D
TGTGCCAGCAGGGGGACAGGGGGCGCCTACGAGCAGTACTTC | CASRGTGGAYEQYF | TRBV7-9 | - | TRBJ2-7 | TRBD1
TGCAGCGGGGGGACAGCCTACGAGCAGTACTTC | CSGGTAYEQYF | TRBV29-1 | - | TRBJ2-7 | TRBD1
TGTGCCAGCAGCTTATCCAGCTCTGGAAACACCATATATTTT | CASSLSSSGNTIYF | TRBV11-2 | - | TRBJ1-3 | -
TGCAGCGTTGATAAATCTCGTCTAGCGGGAATTGACAATGAGCAGTTCTTC | CSVDKSRLAGIDNEQFF | TRBV29-1 | - | TRBJ2-1 | TRBD2
TGTGCCAGCAGCTTAAAAACCGGGTCTCAAGAGACCCAGTACTTC | CASSLKTGSQETQYF | TRBV5-4 | - | TRBJ2-5 | -
TGTGCCAGTAGTATTGGACAGATTGGTTCACCCCTCCACTTT | CASSIGQIGSPLHF | TRBV19 | - | TRBJ1-6 | -
TGCGCCAGCAGCACCCGACAGGGGGCGGGCTACGAGCAGTACTTC | CASSTRQGAGYEQYF | TRBV5-1 | - | TRBJ2-7 | TRBD1
TGCGCCAGCAGCTCGAATCCGGGACAGATTAACTATGGCTACACCTTC | CASSSNPGQINYGYTF | TRBV5-1 | - | TRBJ1-2 | TRBD1
TGCGCCAGCAGCTCTCGGACTAGTGAGGAGACCCAGTACTTC | CASSSRTSEETQYF | TRBV5-1 | once | TRBJ2-5 | TRBD2
TGTGCCAGCAGCTTAGAAGGGGCTACTGAAGCTTTCTTT | CASSLEGATEAFF | TRBV13 | - | TRBJ1-1 | -
TGCGCCAGCAGTTCCGATTTCGGCACTGAAGCTTTCTTT | CASSSDFGTEAFF | TRBV5-1 | - | TRBJ1-1 | -
TGTGCCAGCGGACAGACAGGGGGTCACTACGAGCAGTACTTC | CASGQTGGHYEQYF | TRBV5-4 | - | TRBJ2-7 | TRBD1
TGTGCCAGTGGGGACAGGGTTGGTTCACCCCTCCACTTT | CASGDRVGSPLHF | TRBV7-6 | - | TRBJ1-6 | TRBD1
TGTGCCAGTAGCGGGGAATCGGGACAGGGGAACCAGCCCCAGCATTTT | CASSGESGQGNQPQHF | TRBV19 | few | TRBJ1-5 | TRBD1
TGTGCCAGCAGCTTAGGGAAAGGGGACAGGGGGCGGGACACTGAAGCTTTCTTT | CASSLGKGDRGRDTEAFF | TRBV7-9 | - | TRBJ1-1 | TRBD1
TGTGCCAGCAGCACGACAGGTAGCAATCAGCCCCAGCATTTT | CASSTTGSNQPQHF | TRBV28 | once | TRBJ1-5 | -
TGTGCCAGCAGGGGTCCGACAGGGATGAACACTGAAGCTTTCTTT | CASRGPTGMNTEAFF | TRBV6-6 | - | TRBJ1-1 | TRBD1
TGTGCCAGCAGCCCAACTAGCGGGGGGGCCCCCGGGGAGCTGTTTTTT | CASSPTSGGAPGELFF | TRBV9 | once | TRBJ2-2 | TRBD2
TGTGCCAGCAGTTTCGGCAGGGGAAGGGAAAAACTGTTTTTT | CASSFGRGREKLFF | TRBV28 | - | TRBJ1-4 | -
TGTGCCAGCAGCCAAGAGGGACTGGGCCCACCCTACGAGCAGTACTTC | CASSQEGLGPPYEQYF | TRBV4-2 | - | TRBJ2-7 | -
TGCGCCAGCAGCCAAGACGGGACAGCCTACGAGCAGTACTTC | CASSQDGTAYEQYF | TRBV4-3 | - | TRBJ2-7 | TRBD1
TGTGCCAGCAGCGTAGGGGAGGGAATCGGCTACGAGCAGTACTTC | CASSVGEGIGYEQYF | TRBV9 | - | TRBJ2-7 | TRBD2
TGTGCCAGCAGCGTTGACGGGGGGCGATCGGACGAGCAGTACTTC | CASSVDGGRSDEQYF | TRBV9 | once | TRBJ2-7 | -
TGTGCCAGCAGCGCCGGCGGGGGGCTAGGGGCCAACGTCCTGACTTTC | CASSAGGGLGANVLTF | TRBV9 | - | TRBJ2-6 | TRBD2
TGCGCCAGCAGCTTGGTAGCAGGGGTGGGCTACACCTTC | CASSLVAGVGYTF | TRBV5-1 | - | TRBJ1-2 | -